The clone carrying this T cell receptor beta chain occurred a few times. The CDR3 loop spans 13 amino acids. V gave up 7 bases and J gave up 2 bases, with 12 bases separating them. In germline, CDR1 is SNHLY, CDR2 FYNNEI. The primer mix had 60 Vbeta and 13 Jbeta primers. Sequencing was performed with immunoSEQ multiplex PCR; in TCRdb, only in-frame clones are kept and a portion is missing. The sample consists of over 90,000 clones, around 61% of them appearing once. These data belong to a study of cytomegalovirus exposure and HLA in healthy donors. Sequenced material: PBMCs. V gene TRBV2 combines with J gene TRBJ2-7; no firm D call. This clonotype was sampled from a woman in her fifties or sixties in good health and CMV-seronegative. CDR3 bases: TGTGCCAGCATGGGCTTTAGGACCTACGAGCAGTACTTC. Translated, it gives CASMGFRTYEQYF.